Listed here are 15 T cell receptor beta chains from one sample, sequenced in a study of blood T cell repertoires in COVID-19. Assay: immunoSEQ multiplex PCR; the TCRdb copy retains only in-frame clones and omits some. The repertoire consists of over 200,000 clones, with more than 75% occurring once and the leading ten covering roughly 16%. Sequenced: PBMCs or T cells enriched from blood (not recorded which). The receptors originated from a man younger than 35 who had recovered from COVID-19.

In its sample, this clone was seen a few times. CDR3 sequence (DNA): TGTGCCTGGAGTGTACAGGGGGCGGAAGGTTCTGGGGCCAACGTCCTGACTTTC. Its translation is CAWSVQGAEGSGANVLTF. The chain carries TRBV30 and TRBJ2-6; 9 positions agree with TRBD1. CDR3 size: 18 residues. Germline V gene data show CDR1 as GTSNPN and CDR2 as SVGIG (reference sequence). Losses at the gene ends were 0 bases for V and 1 base for J; bases not matched to a gene: 7.

This chain uses TRBV6-5 with TRBJ2-1; D is ambiguous. This CDR3 region has 13 residues. V lost 0 bases and J lost 5, with 5 bases in between. Germline assignment: CDR1 MNHEY and CDR2 SVGAGI. The CDR3 region is CASSYSHNNEQFF. CDR3 nucleotides: TGTGCCAGCAGTTACTCGCACAACAATGAGCAGTTCTTC.

This chain connects TRBV5-1 to TRBJ1-6; 8 bases are a match to TRBD1. Germline V gives CDR1 SGHRS, CDR2 YFSETQ. The CDR3 is made up of 15 amino acids. V gave up 4 bases and J gave up 3 bases; unmatched junction bases: 3. CDR3 amino acids: CASSVQGGYNSPLHF. The CDR3 DNA sequence: TGCGCCAGCAGCGTACAGGGGGGCTATAATTCACCCCTCCACTTT.

V usage is TRBV6-2 or TRBV6-3 and J usage is TRBJ2-1; 11 nucleotides line up with TRBD1. The CDR3 length is 16 residues. V was pared by 5 bases and J by 6 bases, with 9 bases of the junction left unmatched. CDR1 MNHEY and CDR2 SVGEGT come from the germline V gene. The CDR3 reads CASSRDRGVSSNEQFF. The CDR3 DNA is TGTGCCAGCAGTCGGGACAGGGGGGTATCCAGCAATGAGCAGTTCTTC.

V and J are TRBV11-3 and TRBJ2-1; TRBD2 aligns across 15 bases. Germline CDR1 is SGHNT and CDR2 is YENEEA. The junction had 8 bases not matched to a gene; V was cut back by 7 bases and J by 10 bases. The CDR3 spans 15 residues. Here the CDR3 DNA reads TGTGCCAGCACCCGGGGCGGACTAGCGGGAGGGGAGCAGTTCTTC. Translating gives CASTRGGLAGGEQFF.

This chain links TRBV4-1 with TRBJ1-1; D is undetermined. Trimming took 5 bases from V and 6 from J, leaving 13 bases between them. This CDR3 has 13 residues. Per germline, CDR1 MGHRA and CDR2 YSYEKL. Here the CDR3 DNA reads TGCGCCAGCAGCACGACCAGGTCCGCTGAAGCTTTCTTT. Its translation is CASSTTRSAEAFF.

This clone has a handful of counts. The junction departs from germline at one end; a sequencing error may be responsible. This chain links TRBV6-1 with TRBJ2-7, with 9 nucleotides matching TRBD2. The CDR3 runs 15 residues. CDR1 is MNHNS, CDR2 SASEGT, per germline. CDR3 region: CASSEGLAGSYGQYF. CDR3 bases: TGTGCCAGCAGTGAAGGGCTAGCGGGATCCTACGGGCAGTACTTC.

The V call is TRBV27, the J call TRBJ1-2, with a tentative D call TRBD1 (5 bases). Deletions cut 2 bases from V and 5 bases from J, with 15 bases between. This CDR3 is built from 15 residues. Germline V gene sequence: CDR1 MNHEY, CDR2 SMNVEV (reference sequence). The CDR3 here is CASSLGRGPGYGYTF. The DNA for the CDR3 is TGTGCCAGCAGTTTAGGAAGGGGCCCTGGTTATGGCTACACCTTC.

This clone was seen more than once but under ten times. The V and J genes are TRBV10-1 and TRBJ2-1; TRBD2 matches at 8 bases. Germline V lookup: CDR1 WNHNN, CDR2 SYGVQD (reference sequence). V trimming: 5 bases; J trimming: 4 bases; junction bases outside the gene matches: 7. This CDR3 is 15 amino acids long. The CDR3 sequence: CASSQGLAGYNEQFF. The DNA for the CDR3 is TGCGCCAGCAGTCAGGGTCTAGCGGGTTACAATGAGCAGTTCTTC.

In nucleotides, the CDR3 is TGTGCCAGCAGCCGCGGGGGGGTAGGAGAGACCCAGTACTTC. Protein: CASSRGGVGETQYF. The V and J genes are TRBV6-5 and TRBJ2-5; 9 bases agree with TRBD2. CDR1 MNHEY and CDR2 SVGAGI come from the germline V gene. This CDR3 region has 14 residues. J was trimmed by 4 bases and V by 6 bases; bases with no gene match: 6.

The V gene is TRBV2, the J gene TRBJ1-5; 10 bases are a match to TRBD1. The germline V gene encodes CDR1 SNHLY and CDR2 FYNNEI. CDR3 length: 16 amino acids. Trimming took 6 bases from V and 3 from J; bases not matched to a gene: 8. The CDR3 DNA follows: TGTGCCAGCAGCAGATCCGGGACAGGGGACAATCAGCCCCAGCATTTT. This gives the protein CASSRSGTGDNQPQHF.

The rearrangement uses TRBV30 and TRBJ2-4, with 9 positions matching TRBD1. The germline V gene encodes CDR1 GTSNPN and CDR2 SVGIG (reference sequence). This CDR3 is 12 amino acids long. V shed 7 bases, J shed 8 bases, and the junction held 6 bases outside the gene matches. CDR3 amino acids: CASGQGADIQYF. The DNA for the CDR3 is TGTGCCTCGGGACAGGGCGCCGACATTCAGTACTTC.

The chain is built from TRBV3-1 (or the pseudogene TRBV3-2) and TRBJ1-5; tentatively, D is TRBD1 (5 bases). CDR3 length: 15 residues. Germline V gene data show CDR1 as LGHDT and CDR2 as YNNKEL (reference sequence). V was clipped by 3 bases and J by 6 bases, with 15 bases between them. CDR3: CASSQRGGSSQPQHF. The CDR3 DNA is TGTGCCAGCAGCCAGAGGGGAGGGAGCTCTCAGCCCCAGCATTTT.

The chain joins TRBV5-4 to TRBJ2-3; 8 positions match TRBD2. With 4 bases clipped from V and 5 bases from J, the junction kept 12 bases outside the gene matches. Germline V gene lookup returns CDR1 SGHNT and CDR2 YYREEE (reference sequence). The CDR3 extends over 16 amino acids. In DNA form, the CDR3 reads TGTGCCAGCAGCCGGGGCACGGGGGGGCCCATAGATACGCAGTATTTT. This encodes CASSRGTGGPIDTQYF.

The rearrangement joins TRBV3-1 (or the pseudogene TRBV3-2) to TRBJ2-7; TRBD2 is a possible D gene (6 bases). Germline values: CDR1 LGHDT, CDR2 YNNKEL (reference sequence). This CDR3 has 15 amino acids. The V and J ends lost 0 bases and 2 bases respectively, with 11 bases between them. CDR3 region: CASSQDMGGTYEQYF. For the CDR3, the DNA is TGTGCCAGCAGCCAAGATATGGGGGGAACCTACGAGCAGTACTTC.